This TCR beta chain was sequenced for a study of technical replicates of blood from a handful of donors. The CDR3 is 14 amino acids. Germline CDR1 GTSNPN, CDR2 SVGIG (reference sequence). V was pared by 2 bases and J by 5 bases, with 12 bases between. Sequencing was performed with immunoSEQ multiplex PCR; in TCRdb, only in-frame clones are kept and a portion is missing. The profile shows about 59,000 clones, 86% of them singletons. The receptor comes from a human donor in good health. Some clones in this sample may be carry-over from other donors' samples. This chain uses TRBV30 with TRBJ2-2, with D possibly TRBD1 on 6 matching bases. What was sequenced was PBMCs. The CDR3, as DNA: TGTGCCTGGAGTCCAGGGGTTGGTACCGGGGAGCTGTTTTTT. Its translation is CAWSPGVGTGELFF.